One and the same sample provided the 5 T cell receptor beta chains below, sequenced in a study of blood T cell repertoires in COVID-19. The table came from immunoSEQ multiplex PCR; TCRdb's copy has only in-frame clones and leaves some out. The repertoire holds a few hundred thousand clones, with approximately 90% as singletons. Sequencing was performed on peripheral blood. The origin of the receptors is a man younger than 35 with COVID-19, enrolled during active disease.

The rearrangement joins TRBV24-1 to TRBJ2-5, with 7 bases that match TRBD1. The CDR3 has 14 amino acids. Looked up from germline, CDR1 is KGHDR and CDR2 is SFDVKD. The trim removed 5 bases at V and 5 bases at J, leaving 7 bases unmatched. CDR3 in DNA: TGTGCCACCAGTGGGGGACAGACGGGGGAGACCCAGTACTTC. Translating gives CATSGGQTGETQYF.

The CDR3 sequence is CASSAQGKNSPLHF. The CDR3 DNA reads as TGTGCCAGCAGCGCACAGGGTAAAAATTCACCCCTCCACTTT. The V call is TRBV7-9, the J call TRBJ1-6, with D possibly TRBD1 on 6 matching bases. V gave up 5 bases and J gave up 7 bases, with 12 bases separating them. This CDR3 region has 14 residues. Germline V gene sequence: CDR1 SEHNR, CDR2 FQNEAQ (reference sequence). Combining the CDR3 with reference TRBV7-9 and TRBJ1-6 gives the whole variable domain DTGVSQNPRHKITKRGQNVTFRCDPISEHNRLYWYRQTLGQGPEFLTYFQNEAQLEKSRLLSDRFSAERPKGSFSTLEIQRTEQGDSAMYLCASSAQGKNSPLHFGNGTRLTVT.

This rearrangement joins TRBV7-9 to TRBJ1-5; TRBD1 agrees at 7 bases. The length of the CDR3 is 17 residues. Germline trimming cut 0 bases from V and 1 base from J; bases unmatched to any gene: 6. The germline CDR1 and CDR2 sequences are SEHNR and FQNEAQ (reference sequence). CDR3 DNA: TGTGCCAGCAGCTTAGCAGGGGGCGAAGGGAGCAATCAGCCCCAGCATTTT. Translation gives CASSLAGGEGSNQPQHF.

The gene calls are TRBV6-2 or TRBV6-3 and TRBJ1-1; D remains unclear. The germline V gene encodes CDR1 MNHEY and CDR2 SVGEGT. Trimming took 2 bases from V and 8 from J, leaving 9 bases between them. The CDR3 totals 12 residues. The CDR3 protein is CASSYGLTEAFF. In nucleotides, the CDR3 is TGTGCCAGCAGTTACGGGTTGACAGAAGCTTTCTTT.

As concerns this clone: The same CDR3 is also encoded by other DNA sequences in this sample. This sequence joins TRBV2 and TRBJ2-2; D perhaps matches TRBD2 (6 bases). V dropped 6 bases and J dropped 2 bases, with 10 bases sitting between them. This CDR3 has 14 amino acids. Germline loops: CDR1 SNHLY, CDR2 FYNNEI. CDR3: CASRTGTNTGELFF. CDR3 in DNA: TGTGCCAGCAGGACCGGGACTAACACCGGGGAGCTGTTTTTT.